A selection of T cell receptor beta chains follows, all from one sample in a study of blood T cell repertoires in COVID-19. The repertoire was sequenced with immunoSEQ multiplex PCR; TCRdb's copy has only in-frame clones and lacks some. Here the sample spans about 310,000 clones, approximately 83% being singletons. The specimen was PBMCs or T cells enriched from blood (not recorded which). Receptors originate from a man younger than 40 who had recovered from COVID-19. Both conserved end residues are part of each CDR3. A D gene is named only where the DNA matches it firmly. Size tells how often a clone was seen (once, few, many) or the class of an expanded clone, and some rows leave it out.

d_gene	len	abundance	j_gene	v_gene	CDR3nt	CDR3aa
-	17	-	TRBJ2-7	TRBV5-4	TGTGCCAGCAGCTTGTCCACTCGAGCAGGCAGTTCCTACGAGCAGTACTTC	CASSLSTRAGSSYEQYF
-	13	-	TRBJ1-1	TRBV13	TGTGCCAGCAGCTTAGCAGCGACAGTTGAAGCTTTCTTT	CASSLAATVEAFF
TRBD1	14	-	TRBJ2-1	TRBV10-1	TGCGCCAGCAGTGTCGGACAGGGGTTAGATGAGCAGTTCTTC	CASSVGQGLDEQFF
TRBD2	14	-	TRBJ2-7	TRBV7-2	TGTGCCAGCAGATTGGGGGGGACCTCCTACGAGCAGTACTTC	CASRLGGTSYEQYF
TRBD2	14	once	TRBJ2-4	TRBV2	TGTGCCAGCAGTGTGGGAGGGGTCCAAAACATTCAGTACTTC	CASSVGGVQNIQYF
TRBD2	17	-	TRBJ2-2	TRBV4-2	TGTGCCAGCAGCCAAGATCGTGGGTCTAGCGGGGGTGGGGAGCTGTTTTTT	CASSQDRGSSGGGELFF
-	12	-	TRBJ1-2	TRBV7-9	TGTGCCAGCAGCTTCGTCGAGTATGGCTACACCTTC	CASSFVEYGYTF
-	14	-	TRBJ1-6	TRBV21-1	TGTGCCAGCAGCAAAAAACGGTCTAATTCACCCCTCCACTTT	CASSKKRSNSPLHF
TRBD2	18	-	TRBJ2-1	TRBV3-1/TRBV3-2	TGTGCCAGCAGCCACCTATTCCCACTAGCGGGGGAGTACAATGAGCAGTTCTTC	CASSHLFPLAGEYNEQFF
-	13	-	TRBJ1-5	TRBV2	TGTGCCAGCAGGACGACAGACAATCAGCCCCAGCATTTT	CASRTTDNQPQHF
-	13	few	TRBJ2-5	TRBV5-5	TGTGCCAGCAGTCGAAAACGAGAGGAGACCCAGTACTTC	CASSRKREETQYF
TRBD2	14	-	TRBJ2-7	TRBV7-2	TGTGCCAGCAGCGTAGGACTAGCGGGTTACGAGCAGTACTTC	CASSVGLAGYEQYF
TRBD2	19	-	TRBJ2-5	TRBV3-1/TRBV3-2	TGTGCCAGCAGCCAAGGCGGGGGGGCCCCCCCGGTAGGCCAAGAGACCCAGTACTTC	CASSQGGGAPPVGQETQYF
-	16	few	TRBJ1-2	TRBV5-1	TGCGCCAGCAGCTTGGCCTTATCCTCTCGAGGCTATGGCTACACCTTC	CASSLALSSRGYGYTF
-	13	-	TRBJ2-2	TRBV20-1	TGCAGTGCGAGTGGAGGGTTCTCCGGGGAGCTGTTTTTT	CSASGGFSGELFF
-	15	once	TRBJ2-5	TRBV7-9	TGTGCCAGCAGCCGCCCAGGAAGAGCGGGAGAGACCCAGTACTTC	CASSRPGRAGETQYF
-	16	-	TRBJ2-5	TRBV4-3	TGCGCCAGCAGCCAAGTTCTGGTAACAGGGATGGAGACCCAGTACTTC	CASSQVLVTGMETQYF